This TCR beta chain was profiled in a study of blood T cell repertoires in COVID-19. About the research overall: COVID-19 samples collected from the United States, Italy and Spain covered acute and convalescent phases.

TCRdb keeps only in-frame clones here, not all; method: immunoSEQ multiplex PCR. The sample lists roughly 100,000 clones, roughly 87% seen once, with around 5% in the top ten. CDR1 is SGHTA, CDR2 FQGNSA, per germline. CDR3 length: 15 residues. With 5 bases removed from V and 0 bases from J, the gap between germline ends came to 12 bases. What was sequenced was peripheral blood. The clonotype comes from a woman aged 50 to 60 with COVID-19, enrolled during active disease. The V gene is TRBV7-2, the J gene TRBJ2-3; no clear D gene. DNA of the CDR3: TGTGCCAGCAGCCTGGTACAACCGAGCACAGATACGCAGTATTTT. It specifies CASSLVQPSTDTQYF.